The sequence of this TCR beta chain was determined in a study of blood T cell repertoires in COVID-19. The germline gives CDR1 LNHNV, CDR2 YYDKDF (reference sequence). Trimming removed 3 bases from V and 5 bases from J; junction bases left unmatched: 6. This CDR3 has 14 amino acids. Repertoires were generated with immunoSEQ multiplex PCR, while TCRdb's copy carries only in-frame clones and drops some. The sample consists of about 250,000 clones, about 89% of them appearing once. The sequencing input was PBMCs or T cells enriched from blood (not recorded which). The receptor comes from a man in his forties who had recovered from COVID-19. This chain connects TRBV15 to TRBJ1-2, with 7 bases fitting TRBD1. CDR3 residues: CATSRPDRVYGYTF. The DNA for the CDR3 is TGTGCCACCAGCAGGCCAGACAGGGTGTATGGCTACACCTTC.